This T cell receptor beta chain originates from a study of cytomegalovirus exposure and HLA in healthy donors (dated by TCRdb to 2016 to 2017). Broadly, across the study: According to an earlier analysis of 587 of the donors, 150 million to 200 million T cells yielded 100 million or so unique TCR beta sequences and more than 250 Gb of sequence data. The study aimed to test whether signatures of past pathogen exposure could be identified by cataloging public T cell receptors. About 300 gigabases of sequencing data and 70 million to 100 million unique TCR sequences made up an early release that covered around 640 HLA-typed donors. Rather than using new phenotypic data, the later analysis identified candidate immune exposures from TCR beta sequences and from how often those sequences occurred across donors. Several DR-DQ haplotypes were treated as single units for association and clustering because of strong linkage in the cohort. The T cell repertoires of some 670 subjects were profiled by immunosequencing and related to cytomegalovirus serostatus. Alongside the repertoire data, information on donor age, sex, ethnicity and CMV serostatus was compiled. To predict cytomegalovirus infection status, the study brought together high-throughput TCR immunosequencing, statistical association of individual TCRs with disease status, and machine learning. An earlier analysis of about 620 of the donors applied high-throughput TCR beta sequencing to assess whether each TCR beta V gene segment acted as functional or pseudogenic. Along with the approximately 600-subject first cohort, a separate validation cohort of over a hundred different subjects was used. Among 300 to 500 genotyped donors of the cohort, an average of approximately 240,000 unique TCR beta nucleotide sequences was sequenced per donor, of which roughly 18% were non-productive. Every repertoire in the discovery cohort had been generated on one and the same sequencing platform. A later genetic analysis used genome-wide SNP genotypes for about 60% of the roughly 700 donors, treating that subset as a discovery cohort. Class I and class II HLA loci were covered by the typing at four-digit resolution. Of the approximately 370 genotyped donors, 75% to 85% were placed in the genetic ancestry cluster associated with self-reported Caucasian donors. In a later analysis, previously published TCR beta repertoires from fewer than 750 donors were re-analyzed and high-resolution HLA genotyping was added so that TCR occurrence patterns could be studied. Typing coverage differed by locus: A, B, C, DRB1 and DQB1 were typed in roughly 620-630 donors, DQA1 in about 500, DPA1 in around 600, and DPB1 in roughly 450.

Findings and caveats that apply to the study as a whole: In a later analysis, HLA-associated TCR beta chains were found to be more clonally expanded and to have lower generation probabilities than equally common non-associated chains. HLA typing was unavailable for some donors at each locus, so association tests used only the typed subset. Broadly in line with IMGT annotations, most TCR beta V segments showed up in productive rearrangements about 87% or about 30% of the time in an earlier analysis of 587 of the donors. A later genetic analysis reported fewer N-insertions in productive TCRs among donors in an Asian-associated ancestry cluster than the roughly 700-donor mean. In a later analysis, several top co-occurrence clusters were reported to appear linked to parvovirus B19, influenza, CMV and Epstein-Barr virus. A further reported finding was that TCR beta sequences accurately predicted the HLA-A and HLA-B alleles for most subjects in the first cohort. A cluster of highly shared sequence variants was judged likely to be a technical artifact of the sequencing pipeline. The 87-base-pair reads could not distinguish some IMGT-functional V segments, including TRBV6-2 and TRBV6-3, so those segments were excluded. The study listed 164 TCR beta chains as associated with cytomegalovirus. CMV serostatus was the only immune exposure information available for the cohort. Roughly uniform sequencing depth across donors was assumed in presence/absence analyses, although this assumption may not hold. Correlated functional status among segregating V segments might reflect linkage disequilibrium, but an unknown experimental factor could not be ruled out. Assigning TCR associations to individual alleles was difficult when HLA alleles, especially DR and DQ, strongly co-occurred. This cohort had only TCR beta chains sequenced, and the lack of alpha or paired-chain data limited which features could be detected. V-gene and J-gene trimming of TCR beta chains was associated with a missense DCLRE1C variant in a later genetic analysis, and the association was replicated in an independent cohort. A few of the identified cytomegalovirus-associated TCR beta chains were confirmed in vitro to be specific for cytomegalovirus antigens. A later analysis associated 15,000 or so TCR beta sequences with specific HLA alleles at a false discovery rate of 0.05. Most TCR sequences were observed very rarely across donors, whereas some public TCRs were present in many individuals. In a later analysis, the rate of TCR association differed among HLA loci, with DRB1 alleles having the most associated TCRs and HLA-C alleles having the fewest. The authors suggested that the approach could potentially be extended to other disease states and immunological phenotypes. Some 16 rarely observed V segments, including chromosome 9 orphons, were excluded from the earlier analysis of about 500 of the donors because counts were too low. The classifier was reported to diagnose cytomegalovirus status with high specificity and sensitivity in both the original cohort and the validation cohort. A later analysis found that most CMV-associated TCR beta chains appeared HLA-restricted, with HLA associations seemingly driven largely by CMV exposure.

Library preparation was by the immunoSEQ multiplex PCR assay. For the multiplex PCR, a mixture combining 60 forward primers for TCR Vbeta segments and 13 reverse primers for TCR Jbeta segments was used. The CDR3 region of rearranged TCR beta genes was amplified from genomic DNA by a multiplex PCR assay. The Illumina HiSeq System was used to sequence the amplified TCR beta libraries as 87-base-pair reads. As for how the authors treated the data: Across the 700 or so repertoires, a later analysis counted about 81 million unique TCR beta chains, 9.5 million to 12 million of which were shared by at least two donors. To remove PCR and sequencing errors, raw reads were error-corrected and collapsed into unique sequences using a nearest-neighbor algorithm that merged closely related sequences. V, D and J gene segments were assigned by aligning CDR3 sequences to IMGT reference sequences. For a sequence to be retained, a match of at least six nucleotides to both a V gene segment and a J gene segment was required. A rearrangement counted as productive if the CDR3 had no stop codons and remained in frame with V and J, and every other rearrangement counted as non-productive. CDR3 was defined by IMGT convention, running from the second conserved V-encoded cysteine to the conserved J-encoded phenylalanine. In an earlier analysis of around 570 of the donors, sequences lacking an unambiguous match to a single V gene segment were excluded. An earlier analysis of about 600 of the donors called V segments functional above 56.7% productive rearrangements and segregating when the between-donor standard deviation exceeded 5%. A statistical classification framework was built to diagnose cytomegalovirus status from the catalog of TCR beta chain sequences. In a later analysis, TCR nucleotide sequences were compared against IMGT/GENE-DB human TR gene sequences so that V and J genes could be assigned. Using the TCRdist pipeline, a later analysis assigned CDR3 sequences along with most-parsimonious VDJ recombination scenarios. In a later analysis, each TCR beta chain was defined by its CDR3 amino acid sequence together with its V-gene family, and reads without a unique V-gene family were excluded. As a way to deal with suspected cross-contamination and a sequencing artifact, a later analysis dropped 450 to 600 nucleotide sequences that were highly shared and had low generation probability. In a later analysis, a clonal expansion index for each public chain was calculated from normalized within-repertoire ranks of inferred template counts. In a later analysis, generation probabilities were computed with a VDJ recombination model fitted to out-of-frame rearrangements, and the resulting probabilities were checked against IGoR. In a later analysis, TCR-TCR, TCR-HLA and TCR-CMV co-occurrence was scored with hypergeometric tests, and a repertoire-size bias correction was applied to TCR pairs. In a later analysis, false discovery rates were estimated by permuting HLA or CMV assignments 20 times. In a later analysis, co-occurring TCRs were grouped using DBSCAN, and TCRdist sequence similarity was added for clustering within HLA-allele-positive subsets. Repertoires with fewer than 30,000 or more than 120,000 public chains, plus five repertoires with anomalous nucleotide sharing, were excluded from co-occurrence clustering. TCRdb's version of the immuneACCESS table is confined to in-frame rearrangements and falls short of the full clone set. An unresolved V gene accounts for under half of the shortfall where checked; the remainder is of unknown origin. The V and J calls and the clone size are those of that table, but D and trimming were determined from the DNA. Within this sample are 250,000 or so clones, with nearly 95% of them counted one time only. Of the sample, about 1.5% falls within the top ten clones.

V and J lose 1 base and 3 bases, and a span of 12 bases separates them. CDR1 and CDR2 (SGHTA, FQGNSA) derive from the germline V gene. The CDR3 starts with the cysteine, ends with the phenylalanine, and has 16 residues. The retained sequence is limited to the CDR3, 48 bases, with the frame set at the first base. The cohort consisted of 666 healthy bone marrow donors. Cohort members were all nominally healthy when sampled, although unrecorded immune exposures were likely present. The donor was CMV seronegative and belonged to the group of 350 to 400 seronegative cohort members. Each donor provided a peripheral blood sample, and peripheral blood mononuclear cells were used for TCR beta sequencing. The Qiagen DNeasy Blood Extraction Kit was used to extract genomic DNA from the blood cell samples. Points on this clone: Its antigen remains unidentified. Base qualities were left out, and no much larger clone turns up one base away.

This receptor was obtained from a girl aged 2-10 years in good health and CMV-seronegative. Sequenced sample: PBMCs. Recombination connected TRBV7-2 to TRBJ1-4; the D segment could be TRBD1, given 5 matching bases. The nucleotide sequence is TGTGCCAGCAGCTTAGTGGGGGGGGAGGCTAATGAAAAACTGTTTTTT. The resulting protein is CASSLVGGEANEKLFF.